These 6 T cell receptor beta chains share one sample of origin, sequenced in a study of blood T cell repertoires in COVID-19. The method was immunoSEQ multiplex PCR; TCRdb's version includes in-frame clones alone and lacks a portion of them. The sample carries about 240,000 clones, 82% recorded once. The sample consisted of peripheral blood. Every receptor here comes from a woman aged 60-75 years with active or convalescent COVID-19.

There are a few counts of this clone. The chain joins TRBV5-1 to TRBJ1-1; the D gene is possibly TRBD1 (6 bases). V gave up 2 bases and J gave up 1 base, with 9 bases separating them. CDR1 and CDR2 (germline): SGHRS, YFSETQ. The CDR3 consists of 14 residues. CDR3 nucleotide sequence: TGCGCCAGCAGCTTACAACAGGGGAACACTGAAGCTTTCTTT. Protein: CASSLQQGNTEAFF.

The chain is built from TRBV10-3 and TRBJ1-4; TRBD1 might be the D (5 bases). The ends were cut back, 5 bases at V and 0 bases at J, with 13 bases in the middle. CDR1 is ENHRY, CDR2 SYGVKD, per germline. The CDR3 loop spans 16 amino acids. This chain's CDR3 is CAISPRQMATNEKLFF. DNA of the CDR3: TGTGCCATCAGTCCCCGACAGATGGCAACTAATGAAAAACTGTTTTTT.

The chain has TRBV3-1 (or the pseudogene TRBV3-2) and TRBJ1-2; 10 positions match TRBD1. The CDR3 spans 19 residues. J lost 7 bases, V lost 1 base, and 18 bases had no gene match. The germline V gene has CDR1 LGHDT and CDR2 YNNKEL (reference sequence). In DNA, the CDR3 is TGTGCCAGCAGCCAAGCCCCTCCCGACAGGGGGCGCTTTAAGCTTGGCTACACCTTC. Its protein product is CASSQAPPDRGRFKLGYTF.

The genes are TRBV24-1 and TRBJ2-7; a possible D gene is TRBD2 (5 bases). The CDR3 extends over 17 amino acids. The ends were cut back, 3 bases at V and 2 bases at J, with 19 bases in the middle. Germline-derived CDR1 and CDR2 are KGHDR and SFDVKD. The CDR3 here is CATSDPPPGPGAYEQYF. CDR3 coding DNA: TGTGCCACCAGTGATCCACCTCCGGGTCCCGGGGCCTACGAGCAGTACTTC.

This clone came up once. The chain employs TRBV11-3 and TRBJ1-2; no reliable D call. This CDR3 has 14 residues. V lost 6 bases and J 3 bases, leaving 14 bases between the germline ends. Germline lookup yields CDR1 SGHNT and CDR2 YENEEA. CDR3 loop: CASRLRRNYYGYTF. In DNA form, the CDR3 reads TGTGCCAGCAGGTTACGCAGGAATTACTATGGCTACACCTTC.

The chain combines TRBV19 with TRBJ1-2, with 11 positions matching TRBD1. This CDR3 is 16 amino acids long. V dropped 6 bases and J dropped 8; count of bases not matched to a gene: 14. Germline values: CDR1 LNHDA, CDR2 SQIVND (reference sequence). Here the CDR3 DNA reads TGTGCCAGTAGCCTCGACCGGGACAGGGGGAGGAGAGGCTACACCTTC. Protein: CASSLDRDRGRRGYTF.